What follows are 30 T cell receptor beta chains derived from one specimen sequenced in a study of T cells in Graves' hyperthyroidism and ophthalmopathy. Researchers took RNA transcripts and amplified the TCR beta CDR3 regions from them. The HTBI set primed first-round TCR CDR3 RT-PCR. One entry per CDR3 protein results from TCRdb running MiXCR on the multiplex PCR reads. The sample has just under 750,000 distinct CDR3 sequences, 35% seen once. The specimen was blood. The origin of the receptors is a woman aged 40 to 50 with Graves' hyperthyroidism.

This clonotype appeared a few times. This chain uses TRBV5-4 with TRBJ2-7; D might be TRBD2 (5 bases). The CDR3 consists of 15 residues. In germline, CDR1 is SGHNT, CDR2 YYREEE (reference sequence). V was clipped by 2 bases and J by 3 bases, with 15 bases between them. CDR3 nucleotides: TGTGCCAGCAGCTTTTCGGGCACCCGGGACTACGAGCAGTACTTC. Translated, it gives CASSFSGTRDYEQYF.

This clonotype was seen more than once but under ten times. This chain links TRBV12-3 or TRBV12-4 with TRBJ1-5, with a tentative D call TRBD1 (5 bases). V lost 10 bases to trimming and J lost 0 bases, with 16 bases between them. The CDR3 has 15 residues. The CDR3 nucleotides are TGTGCCACCCTCAGGGTAACCGATAGCAATCAGCCCCAGCATTTT. This gives the protein CATLRVTDSNQPQHF.

With respect to this clonotype: It may be a read error: a sequence one base away is much more abundant. This chain uses TRBV7-9 with TRBJ2-7, with 7 bases fitting TRBD1. Germline assignment: CDR1 SEHNR and CDR2 FQNEAQ (reference sequence). The CDR3 sequence is 15 residues long. Trimming removed 5 bases from V and 1 base from J; junction bases left unmatched: 8. The DNA for the CDR3 is TGTGCCAGCAGCGCCCGGACAGGCCTTTCCTACGAGCAGTACTTC. Its protein is CASSARTGLSYEQYF.

This chain links TRBV2 with TRBJ1-2; the D gene is possibly TRBD1 (5 bases). The CDR3 has 18 residues. The germline V gene encodes CDR1 SNHLY and CDR2 FYNNEI. Trimming shortened V by 5 bases and J by 5 bases, and 27 bases separated the two germline ends. The CDR3 nucleotides read TGTGCCAGCAGTTTTACGGGACCGCCGTTGCCACAACCGTATGGCTACACCTTC. This translates into CASSFTGPPLPQPYGYTF.

This chain uses TRBV28 with TRBJ1-6, with D hard to call. The germline gives CDR1 MDHEN, CDR2 SYDVKM. CDR3 length: 17 amino acids. Trimming took off 4 bases at V and 0 bases at J, with 13 bases between the two ends. The CDR3 DNA is TGTGCCAGCAGTTCGTGGACGGCAAGCTCCTATAATTCACCCCTCCACTTT. Its translation: CASSSWTASSYNSPLHF.

Details on this clonotype: One base away lies a much larger clone, so this may be a sequencing read error. The rearrangement links TRBV24-1 to TRBJ2-7, with TRBD1 identical over 7 bases. Germline CDR1 reads KGHDR; CDR2 reads SFDVKD. The CDR3 runs 15 residues. Losses at the gene ends were 4 bases for V and 5 bases for J; bases not matched to a gene: 10. The CDR3 loop reads CATSDSTGTIHEQYF. Written as DNA, the CDR3 is TGTGCCACCAGTGACTCGACAGGGACAATCCACGAGCAGTACTTC.

This clonotype came up many times. The rearrangement joins TRBV19 to TRBJ1-2; D is ambiguous. Germline-derived CDR1 and CDR2 are LNHDA and SQIVND (reference sequence). The CDR3 runs to 11 residues. V gave up 9 bases and J gave up 1 base, with 6 bases separating them. The CDR3 nucleotides read TGTGCCAGCCGGATTAACTATGGCTACACCTTC. This codes for CASRINYGYTF.

This clonotype was observed at least ten times. The rearrangement uses TRBV5-1 and TRBJ1-6, with TRBD1 as a possible D gene (6 bases). The CDR3 has 14 amino acids. Looked up from germline, CDR1 is SGHRS and CDR2 is YFSETQ. Trimming removed 2 bases from V and 8 bases from J, with 11 bases in between. The CDR3 loop is CASSFGGLDSPLHF. The CDR3 nucleotides are TGCGCCAGCAGCTTTGGGGGGCTTGATTCACCCCTCCACTTT. The complete variable domain, with remaining parts taken from reference TRBV5-1 and TRBJ1-6, reads KAGVTQTPRYLIKTRGQQVTLSCSPISGHRSVSWYQQTPGQGLQFLFEYFSETQRNKGNFPGRFSGRQFSNSRSEMNVSTLELGDSALYLCASSFGGLDSPLHFGNGTRLTVT.

This clonotype was counted ten times or more. The V call is TRBV7-2, the J call TRBJ2-7; the D gene is possibly TRBD1 (5 bases). Trimming stripped 2 bases from V and 2 bases from J, with 10 bases between. Germline values: CDR1 SGHTA, CDR2 FQGNSA. The CDR3 loop spans 14 amino acids. The CDR3 nucleotides are TGTGCCAGCAGCTTAAATCCAGGGACCTACGAGCAGTACTTC. It specifies CASSLNPGTYEQYF.

The rearrangement links TRBV2 to TRBJ2-6; the D is unclear. CDR1 and CDR2 (germline): SNHLY, FYNNEI. This CDR3 contains 13 residues. V was cut by 7 bases and J by 7 bases, with 11 bases left in between. DNA of the CDR3: TGTGCCAGCAAGTTCGATGTTGCCAACGTCCTGACTTTC. As protein: CASKFDVANVLTF.

This clonotype was found many times. This chain connects TRBV20-1 to TRBJ1-5; D unresolved. The CDR3 has 13 amino acids. V was cut by 4 bases and J by 4 bases, with 11 bases left in between. Germline loops: CDR1 DFQATT, CDR2 SNEGSKA (reference sequence). CDR3 residues: CSATTGKNQPQHF. The CDR3 bases are TGCAGTGCTACGACGGGGAAGAATCAGCCCCAGCATTTT.

This chain links TRBV27 with TRBJ2-2; possibly TRBD1 for D (5 bases). Per germline, CDR1 MNHEY and CDR2 SMNVEV (reference sequence). V was clipped by 3 bases and J by 3 bases, with 8 bases between them. There are 14 residues in the CDR3. CDR3 DNA: TGTGCCAGCAGTTTCAGGGTCGACACCGGGGAGCTGTTTTTT. It specifies CASSFRVDTGELFF.

The J gene is TRBJ1-1, the V gene TRBV10-2, with D uncertain. Trimming took off 6 bases at V and 5 bases at J, with 13 bases between the two ends. Germline values: CDR1 WSHSY, CDR2 SAAADI. This CDR3 comprises 13 residues. The chain's CDR3 is CASSQDPGTEAFF. CDR3 nucleotides: TGCGCCAGCAGCCAAGATCCTGGGACTGAAGCTTTCTTT.

This clonotype was observed many times. V usage is TRBV25-1 and J usage is TRBJ1-1; D gene ambiguous. The CDR3 covers 12 residues. Trimming shortened V by 6 bases and J by 5 bases, and 10 bases separated the two germline ends. CDR1 MGHDK and CDR2 SYGVNS come from the germline V gene. The DNA of the CDR3 is TGTGCCAGCAGCGAACCGGGAACTGAAGCTTTCTTT. Encoded protein: CASSEPGTEAFF.

At least ten counts were recorded for this clonotype. The chain employs TRBV7-2 and TRBJ2-7, with D possibly being TRBD2 (5 bases). Germline V gene lookup returns CDR1 SGHTA and CDR2 FQGNSA. Trimming left V 3 bases short and J 5 bases short, with 17 bases between. CDR3 length equals 15 residues. CDR3 sequence reads: CASSFSSRLGNEQYF. The CDR3 DNA reads TGTGCCAGCAGCTTCTCTAGCCGGTTGGGAAACGAGCAGTACTTC.

On this clonotype: One base away lies a much larger clone, so this may be a sequencing read error. This sequence joins TRBV2 and TRBJ2-7; D remains ambiguous. CDR1 is SNHLY, CDR2 FYNNEI, per germline. V was clipped by 4 bases and J by 3 bases, with 16 bases between them. CDR3 length: 15 amino acids. The CDR3 sequence: CASSGISRIRYEQYF. The CDR3 nucleotides are TGTGCCAGCAGTGGTATATCTAGAATTCGCTACGAGCAGTACTTC.

This clonotype was seen repeatedly, ten times or more. The chain employs TRBV9 and TRBJ1-5; no clear D. CDR3 length: 15 residues. Germline V gene sequence: CDR1 SGDLS, CDR2 YYNGEE. Trimming shortened V by 0 bases and J by 7 bases, and 14 bases separated the two germline ends. The CDR3 nucleotides are TGTGCCAGCAGCGTAGTTGGCGGGCCGGGGCAGCCCCAGCATTTT. As protein: CASSVVGGPGQPQHF.

This clonotype was recorded at least ten times. This chain connects TRBV11-1 to TRBJ1-5, with 10 bases that match TRBD1. From germline, CDR1 is SGHAT and CDR2 FQDESV (reference sequence). The ends lost 5 bases at V and 2 bases at J; junction bases unmatched: 6. This CDR3 has 16 amino acids. The CDR3 nucleotides are TGTGCCAGCAGCCAGACTGGGACAGGGGGCAATCAGCCCCAGCATTTT. Translated: CASSQTGTGGNQPQHF.

CDR3 in amino acids: CASHSRGRNEQFF. Written as DNA, the CDR3 is TGTGCCAGCCATAGTCGGGGTCGCAATGAGCAGTTCTTC. The V and J genes are TRBV12-3 or TRBV12-4 and TRBJ2-1, with TRBD2 as a possible D gene (5 bases). V was trimmed by 8 bases and J by 6 bases, leaving 14 bases between them. The CDR3 consists of 13 residues.

This clonotype was recorded at least ten times. The chain uses TRBV10-3 and TRBJ2-2; possibly TRBD2 for D (6 bases). Germline V lookup: CDR1 ENHRY, CDR2 SYGVKD. The CDR3 extends over 15 amino acids. The V end was cut by 6 bases, the J end by 6 bases, with 17 bases between. In DNA form, the CDR3 reads TGTGCCATCAGAGCGGAGGGGCTTCTGTCCGGGGAGCTGTTTTTT. Protein: CAIRAEGLLSGELFF.

J is TRBJ2-2 and V is TRBV4-3; TRBD1 aligns across 7 bases. The CDR3 is 16 amino acids. Germline lookup yields CDR1 LGHNA and CDR2 YSLEER. After removal of 0 bases from V and 6 bases from J, the junction contained 7 bases not matched to a gene. In DNA, the CDR3 is TGCGCCAGCAGCCAAGACCCGGGACAGTTCGCCGGGGAGCTGTTTTTT. Encoded protein: CASSQDPGQFAGELFF.

This clonotype was recorded at least ten times. The V and J genes are TRBV7-6 and TRBJ1-1, with D unclear. Trimming stripped 5 bases from V and 4 bases from J, with 17 bases between. The CDR3 is made up of 15 amino acids. CDR1 is SGHVS and CDR2 is FNYEAQ in the germline V gene. This chain's CDR3 is CASSPIAQEGTEAFF. CDR3 nucleotides: TGTGCCAGCAGCCCCATCGCCCAGGAGGGCACTGAAGCTTTCTTT. The whole variable domain, filled in from reference TRBV7-6 and TRBJ1-1, reads GAGVSQSPRYKVTKRGQDVALRCDPISGHVSLYWYRQALGQGPEFLTYFNYEAQQDKSGLPNDRFSAERPEGSISTLTIQRTEQRDSAMYRCASSPIAQEGTEAFFGQGTRLTVV.

A note on this clonotype: It may be a read error: a sequence one base away is much more abundant. This sequence joins TRBV12-3 or TRBV12-4 and TRBJ1-1; D gene unclear. The CDR3 extends over 12 amino acids. Deletions cut 7 bases from V and 7 bases from J, with 13 bases between. The DNA of the CDR3 is TGTGCCAGCAAAAATTCGGATAGTGAAGCTTTCTTT. It yields the protein CASKNSDSEAFF.

This clonotype was counted between two and nine times. The chain is built from TRBV10-2 and TRBJ1-1; possibly TRBD1 for D (6 bases). Germline CDR1 WSHSY, CDR2 SAAADI. This CDR3 spans 16 amino acids. Trimming left V 6 bases short and J 0 bases short, with 17 bases between. In nucleotides, the CDR3 is TGCGCCAGCAGCGCCCAGCCGTCAGGGGTGAACACTGAAGCTTTCTTT. Protein: CASSAQPSGVNTEAFF.

In this sample, this clonotype turned up a few times. The J gene is TRBJ1-1, the V gene TRBV12-3 or TRBV12-4, with no clear D. V was pared by 9 bases and J by 0 bases, with 14 bases between. CDR3 length: 14 residues. Here the CDR3 DNA reads TGTGCCAGTACCATACACGATCTGAACACTGAAGCTTTCTTT. It codes for CASTIHDLNTEAFF.

V is TRBV7-9 and J is TRBJ2-5, with 7 nucleotides matching TRBD2. This CDR3 is 15 amino acids long. V lost 6 bases and J lost 5; bases outside the gene matches: 12. Germline CDR1 SEHNR, CDR2 FQNEAQ (reference sequence). The CDR3 loop reads CASSLGREVSETQYF. Here the CDR3 DNA reads TGTGCCAGCAGTTTGGGACGGGAGGTGTCGGAGACCCAGTACTTC.

The gene calls are TRBV28 and TRBJ1-5; a possible D gene is TRBD1 (6 bases). Germline CDR1 MDHEN, CDR2 SYDVKM. V dropped 6 bases and J dropped 5 bases, with 14 bases sitting between them. CDR3 size: 14 residues. The chain's CDR3 is CASSLDRKDQPQHF. The DNA for the CDR3 is TGTGCCAGCAGCCTCGACAGGAAAGATCAGCCCCAGCATTTT.

This clonotype was detected ten times or more. This chain uses TRBV7-9 with TRBJ2-5, with D possibly being TRBD1 or TRBD2 (7 bases each). Germline CDR1 is SEHNR and CDR2 is FQNEAQ (reference sequence). V lost 7 bases to trimming and J lost 5 bases, with 11 bases between them. The CDR3 totals 12 residues. The CDR3 sequence is CASTQGGETQYF. The DNA of the CDR3 is TGTGCCAGCACGCAGGGGGGGGAGACCCAGTACTTC.

This clonotype was seen repeatedly, ten times or more. The chain employs TRBV2 and TRBJ2-5; the match to TRBD1 covers 7 bases. Trimming cost V 7 bases and J 5 bases; bases outside gene matches: 10. The CDR3 contains 14 residues. Germline V gives CDR1 SNHLY, CDR2 FYNNEI. CDR3 region: CASKSGQLWETQYF. The CDR3 coding sequence is TGTGCCAGCAAGTCGGGACAGCTCTGGGAGACCCAGTACTTC.

This clonotype was detected only once. A much larger clonotype is one base distant, so this may be a read error. The V and J genes are TRBV6-5 and TRBJ2-7, with D perhaps matching TRBD1 (5 bases). Germline assignment: CDR1 MNHEY and CDR2 SVGAGI. The CDR3 covers 13 residues. CDR3 residues: CASSYGQGYERYF. DNA of the CDR3: TGTGCCAGCAGTTACGGACAAGGGTACGAGCGGTACTTC.